Following are 29 T cell receptor beta chains from one sample sequenced in a study of identical twins. TCRdb recomputed calls from the 5' RACE reads with MiXCR, one row per CDR3 protein. The data contain 550,000 to 700,000 distinct CDR3 sequences, over 20% of them singletons. The same data also contributed to another study, on T cells expressing NK-cell markers.

The source material was PBMCs. The receptors were sampled from a woman in her late teens or twenties in good health.

This clonotype was found a few times. The rearrangement joins TRBV4-1 to TRBJ2-7; D may be TRBD1 (5 bases). The CDR3 loop spans 15 amino acids. Trimming left V 0 bases short and J 1 base short, with 10 bases between. CDR1 is MGHRA, CDR2 YSYEKL, per germline. For the CDR3, the DNA is TGCGCCAGCAGCCAAGAGTTGGACACGTCCTACGAGCAGTACTTC. Its translation is CASSQELDTSYEQYF.

This rearrangement joins TRBV20-1 to TRBJ2-1, with D tentatively TRBD2 (5 bases). The V end was cut by 3 bases, the J end by 4 bases, with 13 bases between. The CDR3 is 14 amino acids. Germline CDR1 is DFQATT and CDR2 is SNEGSKA (reference sequence). The CDR3 coding sequence is TGCAGTGCTAGGGAGGCACGCGGTTACAATGAGCAGTTCTTC. Amino acid sequence: CSAREARGYNEQFF.

This clonotype was observed a few times. Written as DNA, the CDR3 is TGCGCCAGCAGCCTGAACAGGAACACCGGGGAGCTGTTTTTT. As protein: CASSLNRNTGELFF. The chain uses TRBV5-1 and TRBJ2-2; no definite D call. The CDR3 covers 14 residues. Germline V gives CDR1 SGHRS, CDR2 YFSETQ. Trimming shortened V by 4 bases and J by 1 base, and 8 bases separated the two germline ends.

There are a few counts of this clonotype. This chain links TRBV7-2 with TRBJ2-1; 8 nucleotides agree with TRBD1. J gave up 7 bases and V 3 bases, and 8 bases lay outside the gene matches. CDR3 length: 15 residues. CDR1 is SGHTA and CDR2 is FQGNSA in the germline V gene. The CDR3 coding sequence is TGTGCCAGCAGCTTTTCTGGACAGGGTCGGAATGAGCAGTTCTTC. Its translation: CASSFSGQGRNEQFF.

The chain links TRBV20-1 to TRBJ2-1, with 13 bases that match TRBD2. Germline CDR1 and CDR2: DFQATT and SNEGSKA (reference sequence). J gave up 6 bases and V 3 bases, and 8 bases lay outside the gene matches. This CDR3 has 16 residues. The CDR3 sequence: CSAREPRTSGSNEQFF. CDR3 bases: TGCAGTGCTAGGGAGCCTCGGACTAGCGGGAGCAATGAGCAGTTCTTC.

This clonotype is a singleton in its sample. The CDR3: CASSLDTGANVLTF. CDR3 nucleotide sequence: TGTGCCAGCAGCTTAGATACGGGGGCCAACGTCCTGACTTTC. The rearrangement uses TRBV7-9 and TRBJ2-6, with D uncertain. V lost 1 base, J lost 4 bases, and 5 bases lay in between. The germline V gene has CDR1 SEHNR and CDR2 FQNEAQ (reference sequence). This CDR3 has 14 amino acids. Complete variable domain (other parts from reference TRBV7-9 and TRBJ2-6): DTGVSQNPRHKITKRGQNVTFRCDPISEHNRLYWYRQTLGQGPEFLTYFQNEAQLEKSRLLSDRFSAERPKGSFSTLEIQRTEQGDSAMYLCASSLDTGANVLTFGAGSRLTVL.

V and J are TRBV5-1 and TRBJ2-2, with 9 positions matching TRBD2. Losses at the gene ends were 4 bases for V and 2 bases for J; bases not matched to a gene: 9. The germline V gene encodes CDR1 SGHRS and CDR2 YFSETQ. The CDR3 sequence is 17 residues long. CDR3 nucleotide sequence: TGCGCCAGCAGCGCAAGTAGCGGGAGAGGCAACACCGGGGAGCTGTTTTTT. Its protein product is CASSASSGRGNTGELFF.

This chain joins TRBV28 and TRBJ2-1, with D possibly being TRBD2 (5 bases). This CDR3 region has 16 residues. From germline, CDR1 is MDHEN and CDR2 SYDVKM. The V end lost 7 bases, the J end lost 1 base, and 17 bases lay between the germline ends. CDR3 DNA: TGTGCCAGCACCCCTATTGGGGAGATGTCCTACAATGAGCAGTTCTTC. Protein: CASTPIGEMSYNEQFF.

The sample holds a few counts of this clonotype. The CDR3: CSASIAGSGNTIYF. In DNA form, the CDR3 reads TGCAGTGCTAGCATTGCGGGATCTGGAAACACCATATATTTT. The rearrangement joins TRBV20-1 to TRBJ1-3; D not certain. The CDR3 runs 14 residues. The ends were cut back, 3 bases at V and 1 base at J, with 10 bases in the middle. The V gene's germline CDR1 is DFQATT and CDR2 SNEGSKA (reference sequence).

The chain has TRBV5-1 and TRBJ2-7; 9 bases line up with TRBD1. The germline CDR1 and CDR2 sequences are SGHRS and YFSETQ. This CDR3 is built from 15 residues. J was trimmed by 6 bases and V by 0 bases; bases with no gene match: 7. The CDR3: CASSLVGTGIREQYF. CDR3 bases: TGCGCCAGCAGCTTGGTCGGGACAGGGATCCGCGAGCAGTACTTC. Looking up the rest from reference TRBV5-1 and TRBJ2-7 gives the full variable domain: KAGVTQTPRYLIKTRGQQVTLSCSPISGHRSVSWYQQTPGQGLQFLFEYFSETQRNKGNFPGRFSGRQFSNSRSEMNVSTLELGDSALYLCASSLVGTGIREQYFGPGTRLTVT.

This clonotype was seen only a few times. V usage is TRBV12-3 or TRBV12-4 and J usage is TRBJ2-7, with D perhaps matching TRBD2 (6 bases). Trimming shortened V by 3 bases and J by 7 bases, and 13 bases separated the two germline ends. There are 13 residues in the CDR3. The CDR3 sequence: CASSFSGLAEQYF. For the CDR3, the DNA is TGTGCCAGCAGTTTTTCGGGACTGGCTGAGCAGTACTTC.

The genes are TRBV30 and TRBJ2-1; 8 bases align to TRBD2. V lost 4 bases to trimming and J lost 15 bases; unmatched junction nucleotides: 11. CDR1 is GTSNPN and CDR2 is SVGIG in the germline V gene (reference sequence). There are 12 residues in the CDR3. The CDR3 sequence: CAWKTGGPLSFF. DNA of the CDR3: TGTGCCTGGAAAACGGGAGGGCCCCTTTCGTTCTTC.

This clonotype has just a few counts. The genes are TRBV20-1 and TRBJ2-1; tentatively, D is TRBD1 (6 bases). Germline loops: CDR1 DFQATT, CDR2 SNEGSKA (reference sequence). Trimming removed 1 base from V and 2 bases from J, with 9 bases in between. This CDR3 has 14 residues. The CDR3 nucleotides read TGCAGTGCTAGAGGGACAGAGACCTACAATGAGCAGTTCTTC. This translates into CSARGTETYNEQFF.

This clonotype was picked up many times. The rearrangement joins TRBV7-6 to TRBJ2-1; 7 nucleotides match TRBD1. From germline, CDR1 is SGHVS and CDR2 FNYEAQ. CDR3 length: 16 residues. V lost 3 bases and J lost 9; bases outside the gene matches: 14. The CDR3 sequence: CASSFWTGSPQGEQFF. CDR3 coding DNA: TGTGCCAGCAGCTTCTGGACAGGTTCTCCACAGGGTGAGCAGTTCTTC.

The rearrangement joins TRBV4-1 to TRBJ2-2; 10 positions agree with TRBD1. The germline V gene has CDR1 MGHRA and CDR2 YSYEKL. With 1 base clipped from V and 5 bases from J, the junction kept 4 bases outside the gene matches. This CDR3 has 16 residues. CDR3 sequence (DNA): TGCGCCAGCAGCCAAGCTCGGGACAGGGGAACCGGGGAGCTGTTTTTT. It encodes CASSQARDRGTGELFF.

The chain carries TRBV10-2 and TRBJ2-7; no clear D gene. This CDR3 has 14 residues. V was shortened by 1 base and J by 2 bases, with 9 bases between the two germline ends. CDR1 WSHSY and CDR2 SAAADI come from the germline V gene. This chain's CDR3 is CASSEFGSPYEQYF. Written as DNA, the CDR3 is TGCGCCAGCAGTGAGTTTGGCAGTCCCTACGAGCAGTACTTC.

The sample holds a few counts of this clonotype. The rearrangement uses TRBV6-5 and TRBJ1-6; D uncertain. This CDR3 has 13 residues. V gave up 2 bases and J gave up 9 bases, with 8 bases separating them. The V gene's germline CDR1 is MNHEY and CDR2 SVGAGI. The CDR3 spells CASSYDISSPLHF. As DNA, the CDR3 is TGTGCCAGCAGTTACGACATATCTTCACCCCTCCACTTT.

The chain combines TRBV20-1 with TRBJ2-1, with TRBD2 matching 12 bases. Germline V CDR1 and CDR2: DFQATT, SNEGSKA (reference sequence). The CDR3 length is 14 residues. CDR3 nucleotides: TGCAGCCCCCGGACTAGCGGGGCCTACAATGAGCAGTTCTTC. Its translation: CSPRTSGAYNEQFF.

The rearrangement links TRBV20-1 to TRBJ2-1; TRBD2 aligns across 11 bases. Germline CDR1 reads DFQATT; CDR2 reads SNEGSKA (reference sequence). With 6 bases clipped from V and 0 bases from J, the junction kept 16 bases outside the gene matches. CDR3 size: 19 residues. This chain's CDR3 is CSARKTSGNTHSSYNEQFF. The CDR3 DNA is TGCAGTGCCCGAAAGACTAGCGGGAACACGCACAGCTCCTACAATGAGCAGTTCTTC.

This clonotype was found a few times. V usage is TRBV5-1 and J usage is TRBJ1-1; perhaps TRBD1 as D (5 bases). This CDR3 spans 13 amino acids. Germline CDR1 is SGHRS and CDR2 is YFSETQ. V was cut by 1 base and J by 7 bases, with 11 bases left in between. CDR3 DNA sequence: TGCGCCAGCAGCTTGACCAGGGATGTTGAAGCTTTCTTT. Protein: CASSLTRDVEAFF.

The chain joins TRBV6-1 to TRBJ2-7, with 7 nucleotides matching TRBD1. The CDR3 length is 16 residues. Per germline, CDR1 MNHNS and CDR2 SASEGT. J gave up 0 bases and V 4 bases, and 9 bases lay outside the gene matches. The CDR3 DNA reads TGTGCCAGCAGTGCCATGGACAGGCGCCTCTCCTACGAGCAGTACTTC. Translated, it gives CASSAMDRRLSYEQYF.

V is TRBV30 and J is TRBJ1-6, with D possibly being TRBD1 (5 bases). The CDR3 is 10 amino acids. V was shortened by 8 bases and J by 16 bases, with 15 bases between the two germline ends. Germline V CDR1 and CDR2: GTSNPN, SVGIG (reference sequence). For the CDR3, the DNA is TGTGCCGGGGCCGGACAAGCACTCCACTTT. Translation: CAGAGQALHF.

This clonotype was counted once. In DNA form, the CDR3 reads TGCGCCAGCAGCCATTCCACGCAGCGGGGCCACAATGAGCAGTTCTTC. It yields the protein CASSHSTQRGHNEQFF. The chain carries TRBV4-3 and TRBJ2-1; 7 bases are a match to TRBD2. The trim removed 3 bases at V and 5 bases at J, leaving 10 bases unmatched. Germline CDR1 is LGHNA and CDR2 is YSLEER. The CDR3 is 16 amino acids.

This clonotype appeared many times. The chain links TRBV7-2 to TRBJ1-2; D gene unclear. The CDR3 has 13 residues. Germline CDR1 reads SGHTA; CDR2 reads FQGNSA. Deletions cut 6 bases from V and 2 bases from J, with 10 bases between. CDR3 in DNA: TGTGCCAGCAGGGCTGGAAGGAACTATGGCTACACCTTC. Amino acid sequence: CASRAGRNYGYTF.

For the CDR3, the DNA is TGTGCCAGCGGACAGGGAACGAGTACCGGGGAGCTGTTTTTT. As protein: CASGQGTSTGELFF. The V gene is TRBV9, the J gene TRBJ2-2; 8 positions agree with TRBD1. After removal of 7 bases from V and 5 bases from J, the junction contained 7 bases not matched to a gene. The CDR3 contains 14 residues. CDR1 SGDLS and CDR2 YYNGEE come from the germline V gene. The full variable domain, with the rest looked up from reference TRBV9 and TRBJ2-2, is DSGVTQTPKHLITATGQRVTLRCSPRSGDLSVYWYQQSLDQGLQFLIQYYNGEERAKGNILERFSAQQFPDLHSELNLSSLELGDSALYFCASGQGTSTGELFFGEGSRLTVL.

This chain uses TRBV12-3 or TRBV12-4 with TRBJ1-1, with a weak D call TRBD1 (5 bases). The length of the CDR3 is 15 residues. Trimming cost V 6 bases and J 4 bases, with 18 bases left between them. CDR3: CASSREEDLGTEAFF. The CDR3, as DNA: TGTGCCAGCAGCAGGGAAGAGGACTTGGGCACTGAAGCTTTCTTT.

The chain combines TRBV7-2 with TRBJ2-4, with D possibly TRBD2 on 5 matching bases. The V end was cut by 4 bases, the J end by 6 bases, with 10 bases between. Germline assignment: CDR1 SGHTA and CDR2 FQGNSA. The CDR3 length is 13 residues. This CDR3 reads CASSSPGSNIQYF. CDR3 sequence (DNA): TGTGCCAGCAGCTCTCCGGGATCAAACATTCAGTACTTC.

The V and J genes are TRBV7-2 and TRBJ2-7; D is perhaps TRBD2 (6 bases). With 5 bases removed from V and 6 bases from J, the gap between germline ends came to 14 bases. Per germline, CDR1 SGHTA and CDR2 FQGNSA. The CDR3 has 13 residues. The CDR3 loop reads CASSRRDSREQYF. The CDR3 DNA is TGTGCCAGCAGCCGACGGGACTCCCGCGAGCAGTACTTC.

The chain employs TRBV7-9 and TRBJ1-2; perhaps TRBD1 as D (5 bases). With 2 bases removed from V and 6 bases from J, the gap between germline ends came to 13 bases. The CDR3 extends over 14 amino acids. CDR1 is SEHNR and CDR2 is FQNEAQ in the germline V gene (reference sequence). Written as DNA, the CDR3 is TGTGCCAGCAGCTTACCGGGACCGGTGGATGGCTACACCTTC. As protein: CASSLPGPVDGYTF.